These T cell receptor beta chains were read from a single sample in a study of cytomegalovirus exposure and HLA in healthy donors. Assay: immunoSEQ multiplex PCR; the TCRdb copy retains only in-frame clones and omits some. Of some 220,000 clones in the sample, 70% to 80% were seen once. Sequencing was done on a sample of PBMCs. The source is a woman aged 60-75 years in good health and CMV-seropositive. The CDR3 runs from the conserved cysteine through the conserved F or W. Each record gives: V gene, J gene, D gene, clone size, CDR3 protein, CDR3 DNA. A D gene is named only where the DNA matches it firmly. Size values are once, few and many counts, or a class for expanded clones, and some rows have none.

>TRBV5-1|TRBJ1-1|-|-
CASSQFPMNTEAFF
TGCGCCAGCAGCCAGTTCCCCATGAACACTGAAGCTTTCTTT
>TRBV6-1|TRBJ2-7|TRBD1|-
CASSWTGNNYEQYF
TGTGCCAGCAGTTGGACAGGGAATAACTACGAGCAGTACTTC
>TRBV29-1|TRBJ1-1|-|few
CSVEGRVRRNTEAFF
TGCAGCGTTGAAGGGCGGGTGAGGAGAAACACTGAAGCTTTCTTT
>TRBV7-2|TRBJ1-2|-|few
CASSQGWQYTYGYTF
TGTGCCAGCAGCCAGGGATGGCAGTACACCTATGGCTACACCTTC
>TRBV7-2|TRBJ2-1|TRBD2|-
CASSLWGGGGNNEQFF
TGTGCCAGCAGCTTATGGGGCGGGGGGGGAAACAATGAGCAGTTCTTC
>TRBV10-3|TRBJ1-5|TRBD1|-
CAISESEGAINQPQHF
TGTGCCATCAGTGAGTCGGAGGGGGCAATCAATCAGCCCCAGCATTTT
>TRBV6-1|TRBJ2-1|TRBD1|-
CASSEALGQGYNEQFF
TGTGCCAGCAGTGAAGCGCTTGGACAGGGTTACAATGAGCAGTTCTTC
>TRBV7-2|TRBJ1-5|TRBD1|-
CASSHRDRGQGQPQHF
TGTGCCAGCAGCCACCGGGACAGGGGGCAAGGACAGCCCCAGCATTTT
>TRBV7-9|TRBJ2-7|TRBD2|-
CASKDAGGPSEQYF
TGTGCCAGCAAGGACGCGGGAGGTCCTTCCGAGCAGTACTTC
>TRBV19|TRBJ2-2|TRBD1|-
CASSIWGQGAETGELFF
TGTGCCAGTAGTATATGGGGACAGGGGGCTGAGACCGGGGAGCTGTTTTTT
>TRBV6-5|TRBJ1-5|-|-
CASRTGVGQPQHF
TGTGCCAGCAGGACGGGGGTGGGGCAGCCCCAGCATTTT
>TRBV6-1|TRBJ1-2|-|-
CASSEDLRGYTF
TGTGCCAGCAGTGAAGATCTAAGAGGCTACACCTTC
>TRBV5-1|TRBJ2-3|TRBD1|-
CASSFSGQGAEDTQYF
TGCGCCAGCAGCTTTTCCGGACAGGGGGCCGAAGATACGCAGTATTTT
>TRBV5-6|TRBJ2-1|TRBD1|few
CASSLGTGVYNEQFF
TGTGCCAGCAGCTTGGGGACAGGGGTATACAATGAGCAGTTCTTC
>TRBV7-2|TRBJ1-5|-|once
CASSFAFNQPQHF
TGTGCCAGCAGCTTCGCGTTTAATCAGCCCCAGCATTTT
>TRBV6-5|TRBJ2-4|TRBD2|-
CASSYSPAGYTIQYF
TGTGCCAGCAGTTACTCGCCAGCGGGGTATACCATTCAGTACTTC
>TRBV25-1|TRBJ1-6|TRBD1|-
CASSVTGTVYNSPLHF
TGTGCCAGCAGTGTTACCGGGACAGTTTATAATTCACCCCTCCACTTT
>TRBV28|TRBJ2-2|-|few
CASRPPTGPTGELFF
TGTGCCAGCCGTCCCCCCACAGGTCCCACCGGGGAGCTGTTTTTT
>TRBV5-1|TRBJ2-5|TRBD2|-
CASSLVSGLAEGETQYF
TGCGCCAGCAGCTTGGTGTCGGGACTAGCGGAGGGAGAGACCCAGTACTTC
>TRBV19|TRBJ1-4|-|-
CASSILGGYEKLFF
TGTGCCAGTAGTATATTGGGAGGGTACGAAAAACTGTTTTTT
>TRBV7-9|TRBJ1-2|TRBD1|-
CASSAGTDYGYTF
TGTGCCAGCAGCGCTGGGACAGACTATGGCTACACCTTC
>TRBV2|TRBJ2-7|-|-
CASSGRGLWNPEQYF
TGTGCCAGCTCGGGCAGGGGATTATGGAATCCCGAGCAGTACTTC
>TRBV7-6|TRBJ2-1|TRBD2|once
CASSLGPPLAGGPHEQFF
TGTGCCAGCAGCTTAGGCCCCCCACTAGCGGGAGGGCCCCATGAGCAGTTCTTC
>TRBV5-4|TRBJ2-5|-|-
CASSRTNQETQYF
TGTGCCAGCAGCCGGACTAACCAAGAGACCCAGTACTTC